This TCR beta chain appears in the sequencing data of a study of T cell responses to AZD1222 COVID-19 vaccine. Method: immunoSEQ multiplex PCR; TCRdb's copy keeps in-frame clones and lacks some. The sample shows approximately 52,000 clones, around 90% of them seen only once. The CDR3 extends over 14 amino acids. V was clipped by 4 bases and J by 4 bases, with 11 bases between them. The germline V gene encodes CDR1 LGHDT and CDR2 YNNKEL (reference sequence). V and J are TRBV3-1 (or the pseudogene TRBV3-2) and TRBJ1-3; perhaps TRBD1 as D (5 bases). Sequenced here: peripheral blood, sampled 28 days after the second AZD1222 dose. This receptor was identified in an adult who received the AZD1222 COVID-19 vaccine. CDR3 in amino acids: CASSPQVPGNTIYF. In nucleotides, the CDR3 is TGTGCCAGCAGCCCACAGGTTCCGGGAAACACCATATATTTT.